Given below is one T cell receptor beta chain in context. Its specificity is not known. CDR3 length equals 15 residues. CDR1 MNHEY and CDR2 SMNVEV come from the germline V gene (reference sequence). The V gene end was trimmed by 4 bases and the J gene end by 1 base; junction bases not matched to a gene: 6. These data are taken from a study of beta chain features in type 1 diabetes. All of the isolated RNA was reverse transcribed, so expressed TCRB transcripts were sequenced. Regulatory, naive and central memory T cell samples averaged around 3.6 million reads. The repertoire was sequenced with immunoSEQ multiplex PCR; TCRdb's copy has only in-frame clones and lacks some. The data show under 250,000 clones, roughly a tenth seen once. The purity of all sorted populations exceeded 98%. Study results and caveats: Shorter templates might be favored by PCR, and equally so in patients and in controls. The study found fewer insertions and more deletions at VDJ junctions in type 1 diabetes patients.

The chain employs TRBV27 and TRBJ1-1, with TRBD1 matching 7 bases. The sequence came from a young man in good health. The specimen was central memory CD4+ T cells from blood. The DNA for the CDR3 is TGTGCCAGCAGTTCTAGTTGGACAGGGAACACTGAAGCTTTCTTT. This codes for CASSSSWTGNTEAFF.